The 2 T cell receptor beta chains reported below all come from one sample, sequenced in a study of graft-versus-host responses after intestinal transplantation. Their cognate antigens are unknown. The table came from immunoSEQ multiplex PCR; TCRdb's copy has only in-frame clones and leaves some out. The data hold some 130,000 clones, with approximately 94% observed a single time. The sample consisted of unstimulated CD4+ T cells sorted from spleen or lymph node cells, taken before intestinal transplant. Source of these receptors: a human donor who received an intestinal transplant.

CDR3 nucleotides: TGTGCCAGCAGCGCGGGTCCACCCTCCTACGAGCAGTACTTC. It codes for CASSAGPPSYEQYF. The genes are TRBV5-8 and TRBJ2-7, with D tentatively TRBD2 (5 bases). V was shortened by 4 bases and J by 0 bases, with 11 bases between the two germline ends. Germline CDR1 reads SGHTS; CDR2 reads YDEGEE. The CDR3 is 14 amino acids.

V and J are TRBV27 and TRBJ2-7; 9 bases map to TRBD1. Germline trimming cut 2 bases from V and 5 bases from J; bases unmatched to any gene: 7. Germline V lookup: CDR1 MNHEY, CDR2 SMNVEV (reference sequence). The CDR3 runs to 15 residues. The CDR3 protein is CASSLIGDRVNEQYF. The CDR3 region has the DNA TGTGCCAGCAGTTTAATCGGGGACAGGGTGAACGAGCAGTACTTC.